The T cell receptor (beta chain) described here comes from a study of T cell changes during pregnancy in multiple sclerosis. Germline V gene lookup returns CDR1 GTSNPN and CDR2 SVGIG (reference sequence). The CDR3 is 13 amino acids. V was shortened by 0 bases and J by 5 bases, with 10 bases between the two germline ends. Only in-frame clones appear in the TCRdb table, and some are missing; sequencing was by immunoSEQ multiplex PCR. The sample lists some 21,000 clones, approximately 90% seen once, with 0.65% to 0.85% in the top ten. The chain couples TRBV30 to TRBJ1-2; the D is unclear. The receptor comes from a female donor with multiple sclerosis, enrolled in a pregnancy study. Sequences were derived from CD4+ T cells from peripheral blood mononuclear cells, sampled in the third trimester of pregnancy. CDR3 DNA sequence: TGTGCCTGGAGTGTAAGCAGGTGGTATGGCTACACCTTC. Translating it yields CAWSVSRWYGYTF.